The 3 T cell receptor beta chains below all came from one sample that was sequenced in a study of blood T cell repertoires in COVID-19. The method was immunoSEQ multiplex PCR; TCRdb's version includes in-frame clones alone and lacks a portion of them. The table shows hundreds of thousands of clones, with under 85% occurring only once. Sequenced input: peripheral blood. These receptors were taken from a woman between 35 and 50 years old with active or convalescent COVID-19.

J is TRBJ2-3 and V is TRBV9; a possible D gene is TRBD2 (5 bases). The germline CDR1 and CDR2 sequences are SGDLS and YYNGEE. Trimming stripped 3 bases from V and 6 bases from J, with 11 bases between. This CDR3 spans 13 amino acids. The CDR3 nucleotides read TGTGCCAGCAGCGCGGGGTACTCGGATACGCAGTATTTT. It translates to CASSAGYSDTQYF.

Points on this clone: The sample contains more than one DNA sequence encoding this CDR3. This chain joins TRBV7-2 and TRBJ2-1, with 11 bases lining up with TRBD2. With 5 bases clipped from V and 3 bases from J, the junction kept 3 bases outside the gene matches. The germline V gene encodes CDR1 SGHTA and CDR2 FQGNSA. The CDR3 contains 15 residues. The CDR3: CASSRTSGGYNEQFF. The CDR3 DNA reads as TGTGCCAGCAGCCGCACTAGCGGGGGCTACAATGAGCAGTTCTTC. Full variable domain (remainder filled in from reference TRBV7-2 and TRBJ2-1): GAGVSQSPSNKVTEKGKDVELRCDPISGHTALYWYRQSLGQGLEFLIYFQGNSAPDKSGLPSDRFSAERTGGSVSTLTIQRTQQEDSAVYLCASSRTSGGYNEQFFGPGTRLTVL.

This sequence joins TRBV11-2 and TRBJ1-2; possibly TRBD1 for D (5 bases). The V end was cut by 1 base, the J end by 3 bases, with 6 bases between. This CDR3 is 13 amino acids long. CDR1 and CDR2 (germline): SGHAT, FQNNGV. The CDR3: CASSLGGDYGYTF. The CDR3 region has the DNA TGTGCCAGCAGCTTAGGGGGGGACTATGGCTACACCTTC.